One T cell receptor (beta chain) is described in this entry. Its cognate antigen is unknown. These data come from a study of T cell responses to AZD1222 COVID-19 vaccine. Study outcomes and limitations: The donor group comprised mostly white British people and more females; the analysis possibly underestimated clonal diversity. Breadth and depth of Spike-specific TCRs rose after two AZD1222 doses.

Libraries were prepared by immunoSEQ multiplex PCR; TCRdb keeps only in-frame clonotypes and omits some of them. The sample lists over 100,000 clones, 85% to 95% occurring once. V shed 7 bases and J shed 6 bases, with 18 bases lying between them. Per germline, CDR1 MDHEN and CDR2 SYDVKM. The CDR3 sequence is 14 residues long. The chain recombines TRBV28 with TRBJ1-2; D not resolved. The input for sequencing was peripheral blood, taken on day 0 of AZD1222 vaccination. This TCR derives from an adult in good health. DNA of the CDR3: TGTGCCAGCATTAAATCATTGGACGGACATGGCTACACCTTC. This codes for CASIKSLDGHGYTF.